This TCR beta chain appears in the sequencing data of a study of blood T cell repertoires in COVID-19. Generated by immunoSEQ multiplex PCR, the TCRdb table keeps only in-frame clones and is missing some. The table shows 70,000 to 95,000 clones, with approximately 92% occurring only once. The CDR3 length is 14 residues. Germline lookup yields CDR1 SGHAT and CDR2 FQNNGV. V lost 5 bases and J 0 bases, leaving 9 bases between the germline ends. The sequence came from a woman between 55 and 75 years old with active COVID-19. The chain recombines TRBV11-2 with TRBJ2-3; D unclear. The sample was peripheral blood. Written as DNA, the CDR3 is TGTGCCAGCAGCACACACCTTAGCACAGATACGCAGTATTTT. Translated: CASSTHLSTDTQYF.